A selection of T cell receptor beta chains follows, all from one sample in a study of blood T cells in healthy people across ages. TCRdb ran MiXCR on the 5' RACE reads and lists one entry per CDR3 protein. This sample has 1.5 million to 2 million distinct CDR3 sequences, with around half found just once. Sequenced sample: blood. These TCRs come from a woman between 35 and 50 years old in good health. The CDR3 runs from the conserved cysteine through the conserved F or W. The D gene is left open where the match is weak. Not all rows give a size; the values are once, few, many and, for expanded clones, a class.

TRBD1	NA	TRBV20-1	TRBJ1-2	TGCAGTCCAGACCCACAACAGGGGCCAGACGGCTACACCTTC	CSPDPQQGPDGYTF
NA	NA	TRBV28	TRBJ2-7	TGTGCCAGCAGTACGCCCACAGTAGGCGGCTACGAGCAGTACTTC	CASSTPTVGGYEQYF
NA	NA	TRBV7-9	TRBJ1-5	TGTGCCAGCATTCAAGGAAGGTTTAGACAGGCGGGATATAGCAATCAGCCCCAGCATTTT	CASIQGRFRQAGYSNQPQHF
TRBD1	NA	TRBV6-1	TRBJ1-5	TGTGCCAGCACTCTGGACAGGGCCCCCAATCAGCCCCAGCATTTT	CASTLDRAPNQPQHF
NA	NA	TRBV4-3	TRBJ2-1	TGCGCCAGCAGCCAGACCCCGCGTGGGCCTTACAATGAGCAGTTCTTC	CASSQTPRGPYNEQFF
NA	NA	TRBV7-2	TRBJ1-6	TGTGCCAGCAGCTGGGAATCCAAAGGGCCCCTCCACTTT	CASSWESKGPLHF
TRBD2	few	TRBV5-1	TRBJ2-5	TGCGCCAGCAGCTTCGCAGCGGGGAGTGAAGAGACCCAGTACTTC	CASSFAAGSEETQYF
NA	NA	TRBV7-6	TRBJ2-4	TGTGCCAGCAGCTTAGCGCAGGGCACCCCCAAAAACATTCAGTACTTC	CASSLAQGTPKNIQYF
NA	NA	TRBV28	TRBJ1-4	TGTGCCAGCAGTTTTTTAGGGGAAGGGGTAGATGAAAAACTGTTTTTT	CASSFLGEGVDEKLFF
NA	NA	TRBV6-6	TRBJ1-6	TGTGCCAGCAGACAACTAGATTCCTATAATTCACCCCTCCACTTT	CASRQLDSYNSPLHF
NA	NA	TRBV7-2	TRBJ1-1	TGTGCCAGCAGCCGCGCCCCCGGGGTTGAAGCTTTCTTT	CASSRAPGVEAFF
NA	few	TRBV5-1	TRBJ2-6	TGCGCCAGCAGCTTGGGGGGACGACCGAACGCTGGGGCCAACGTCCTGACTTTC	CASSLGGRPNAGANVLTF
TRBD1	few	TRBV12-3/TRBV12-4	TRBJ2-4	TGTGCCAGCAGGGGGACAGGGGCAACATCCAAAAACATTCAGTACTTC	CASRGTGATSKNIQYF
NA	NA	TRBV3-1	TRBJ2-4	TGTGCCAGCAGCCCTCCTGGGACGGACCTGGACGTTCAGTACTTC	CASSPPGTDLDVQYF
NA	NA	TRBV20-1	TRBJ2-3	TGCAGTGCTTCAGCCCCCCATACGCAGTATTTT	CSASAPHTQYF
TRBD2	NA	TRBV12-3/TRBV12-4	TRBJ2-5	TGTGCCAGCAGTCCAGGGACTAGCGGGGGGCCAGGGGAGACCCAGTACTTC	CASSPGTSGGPGETQYF
TRBD1	NA	TRBV7-8	TRBJ2-1	TGTGCCAGCAGCTCACACCGGGACAGGGGGCTGTTAAACAATGAGCAGTTCTTC	CASSSHRDRGLLNNEQFF
NA	NA	TRBV6-5	TRBJ2-7	TGTGCCAGCAGTTACTCGAGAGGGGAGCAGGCCTACGAGCAGTACTTC	CASSYSRGEQAYEQYF
NA	few	TRBV27	TRBJ2-7	TGTGCCAGCAGTTTATACCCTTTCCTCTACGAGCAGTACTTC	CASSLYPFLYEQYF
NA	few	TRBV7-9	TRBJ2-1	TGTGCCAGCAGTCCTGAAGGTAGTTATGAGCAGTTCTTC	CASSPEGSYEQFF
NA	NA	TRBV7-9	TRBJ1-5	TGTGCCAGCAGCTTTCAGGGCGAAAATCAGCCCCAGCATTTT	CASSFQGENQPQHF
NA	few	TRBV28	TRBJ2-3	TGTGCCAGCAGTCCCCGAGGGGGAGAGGGAGATACGCAGTATTTT	CASSPRGGEGDTQYF
TRBD1	NA	TRBV12-3/TRBV12-4	TRBJ2-5	TGTGCCAGCAGGCTCGGCCGGGACAGGGGACAAGAAGAGACCCAGTACTTC	CASRLGRDRGQEETQYF
TRBD2	NA	TRBV20-1	TRBJ2-7	TGCAGTGCTAGACCACGACTAGCGGGGGACCCCTACGAGCAGTACTTC	CSARPRLAGDPYEQYF
TRBD1	NA	TRBV28	TRBJ1-5	TGTGCCAGCAGTTTATTGCGGGACAGTCATGATCAGCCCCAGCATTTT	CASSLLRDSHDQPQHF
NA	NA	TRBV5-6	TRBJ2-1	TGTGCCAGCAACTTGGTTGCGTCGTCCTACAATGAGCAGTTCTTC	CASNLVASSYNEQFF
NA	few	TRBV20-1	TRBJ2-7	TGCAGTGCGGGAATTGAGGACCACTCCTACGAGCAGTACTTC	CSAGIEDHSYEQYF
TRBD2	NA	TRBV5-1	TRBJ2-1	TGCGCCAGCGCCGATGTGGGGGGGGTCTCGAATGAGCAGTTCTTC	CASADVGGVSNEQFF
NA	NA	TRBV6-5	TRBJ2-2	TGTGCCAGCAGTTACTCGATAGCGCTAGGGGCCACCGGGGAGCTGTTTTTT	CASSYSIALGATGELFF
TRBD2	NA	TRBV5-1	TRBJ2-5	TGCGCCAGCAGCTTGAGCGGGGGGGACGATGAGCAGTACTTC	CASSLSGGDDEQYF
NA	few	TRBV6-6	TRBJ2-3	TGTGCCAGCAAATTGGCAGGGGGGGCAGATACGCAGTATTTT	CASKLAGGADTQYF
TRBD2	NA	TRBV28	TRBJ2-3	TGTGCCAGCAGTATCTTTAGCGGGGGAAAGACAGATACGCAGTATTTT	CASSIFSGGKTDTQYF
NA	few	TRBV6-6	TRBJ2-5	TGTGCCAGCAGTCCCGCCTCGGGGGAGCAGTACTTC	CASSPASGEQYF
NA	NA	TRBV5-4	TRBJ2-3	TGTGCCAGCAGCTTAAGAGACAGGCTCGGAACCGATACGCAGTATTTT	CASSLRDRLGTDTQYF
NA	NA	TRBV20-1	TRBJ2-3	TGCAGTGCTACCGTGAGGGGGAACACAGATACGCAGTATTTT	CSATVRGNTDTQYF
TRBD2	NA	TRBV5-1	TRBJ2-1	TGCGCCAGCAGCAAGGAGCGGGGGCCCAATGAGCAGTTCTTC	CASSKERGPNEQFF
NA	few	TRBV15	TRBJ1-2	TGTGCCACCAGCAGAGATTCACAGAAGGCTAACTATGGCTACACCTTC	CATSRDSQKANYGYTF
NA	NA	TRBV12-3/TRBV12-4	TRBJ1-1	TGTGCCAGCAGTTCTCGGACAGAAGAAGCTTTCTTT	CASSSRTEEAFF
NA	few	TRBV20-1	TRBJ2-7	TGCAGTGCCCAGGTTCGGTCCTACGAGCAGTACTTC	CSAQVRSYEQYF
NA	NA	TRBV3-1	TRBJ2-3	TGTGCCAGCAAGAGGAGCGAGACAGATACGCAGTATTTT	CASKRSETDTQYF
TRBD1	NA	TRBV10-1	TRBJ1-2	TGCGCCAGCAGTGGAGGGACAGGGGAAATTTATGGCTACACCTTC	CASSGGTGEIYGYTF
NA	few	TRBV4-3	TRBJ2-5	TGCGCCAGCAGCCAAGATCGCTTCCAAGAGACCCAGTACTTC	CASSQDRFQETQYF
NA	many	TRBV10-3	TRBJ2-5	TGTGCCATCAAGTCCGAGGGTAGAGAGACCCAGTACTTC	CAIKSEGRETQYF
TRBD2	NA	TRBV5-1	TRBJ2-1	TGCGCCAGCAGCCCCGGGACTATCAATGAGCAGTTCTTC	CASSPGTINEQFF
TRBD1	NA	TRBV29-1	TRBJ1-1	TGCAGCGTCCGCCTCAAGTTAATCCGGGACAGGTATGTAGGCGCTGAAGCTTTCTTT	CSVRLKLIRDRYVGAEAFF
NA	NA	TRBV27	TRBJ2-3	TGTGCCAGCAGCCGCAGTGGGTCAGATACGCAGTATTTT	CASSRSGSDTQYF
NA	NA	TRBV7-2	TRBJ2-7	TGTGCCAGCAGCTTAGTCAGAGTCAACTACGAGCAGTACTTC	CASSLVRVNYEQYF
TRBD2	NA	TRBV20-1	TRBJ2-1	TGCAGTGCCGAGCGGGGGCGGAATGAGCAGTTCTTC	CSAERGRNEQFF
TRBD2	NA	TRBV5-1	TRBJ2-7	TGCGCCAGCAGCTTGGCCCCGGGGGCTAGCGGGGCCTACTACGAGCAGTACTTC	CASSLAPGASGAYYEQYF
TRBD2	NA	TRBV7-2	TRBJ2-3	TGTGCCAGCAGCTTAGTGACTAGCGGGAGAGATACGCAGTATTTT	CASSLVTSGRDTQYF
NA	NA	TRBV5-6	TRBJ2-3	TGTGCCAGCAGCTTGACCCGGTGGGGGGATGTCACAGATACGCAGTATTTT	CASSLTRWGDVTDTQYF
NA	few	TRBV4-3	TRBJ2-7	TGCGCCAGCAGCCAAGAAGTGACACGAGGTATTACCTACGAGCAGTACTTC	CASSQEVTRGITYEQYF
NA	NA	TRBV5-1	TRBJ2-7	TGCGCCAGCAGCTTGGTGGGACACAGCTCCTACGAGCAGTACTTC	CASSLVGHSSYEQYF
NA	NA	TRBV6-5	TRBJ1-2	TGTGCCAGCAGTTACTCTCTGGTGCAGGGAGGATACTATGGCTACACCTTC	CASSYSLVQGGYYGYTF
NA	NA	TRBV6-6	TRBJ2-3	TGTGCCAGCAGCTACGATTTTGCTCCCAGAAGCACAGATACGCAGTATTTT	CASSYDFAPRSTDTQYF